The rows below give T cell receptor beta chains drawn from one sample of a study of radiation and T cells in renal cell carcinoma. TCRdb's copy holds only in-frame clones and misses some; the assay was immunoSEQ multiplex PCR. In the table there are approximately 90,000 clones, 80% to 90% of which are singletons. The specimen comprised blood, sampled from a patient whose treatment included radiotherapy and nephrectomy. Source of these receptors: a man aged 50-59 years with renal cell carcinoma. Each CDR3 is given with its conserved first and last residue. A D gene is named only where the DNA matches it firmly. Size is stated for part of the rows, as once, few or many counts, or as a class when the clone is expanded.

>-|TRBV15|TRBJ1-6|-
CATRRGGLDSPLHF
TGTGCCACCAGGCGAGGCGGCCTAGATTCACCCCTCCACTTT
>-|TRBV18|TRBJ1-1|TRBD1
CASSQDRVNTEAFF
TGTGCCAGCTCACAAGACAGGGTGAACACTGAAGCTTTCTTT
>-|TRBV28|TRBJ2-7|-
CASRSPGHWGHYEQYF
TGTGCCAGCAGATCCCCGGGACACTGGGGTCACTACGAGCAGTACTTC
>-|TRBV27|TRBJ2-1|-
CASSLSSAAVAPFF
TGTGCCAGCAGTTTATCGTCTGCGGCCGTAGCGCCGTTCTTC
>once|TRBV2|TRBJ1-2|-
CASNGGAGEGYTF
TGTGCCAGCAATGGAGGAGCAGGAGAGGGCTACACCTTC
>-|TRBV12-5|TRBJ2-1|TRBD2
CASGPSGGYNEQFF
TGTGCTAGTGGGCCGAGCGGGGGGTACAATGAGCAGTTCTTC
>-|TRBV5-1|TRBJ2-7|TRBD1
CASSSLTGGNYEQYF
TGCGCCAGCAGCAGTTTGACAGGGGGAAACTACGAGCAGTACTTC
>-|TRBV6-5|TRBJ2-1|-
CASSYAWGGYNEQFF
TGTGCCAGCAGTTACGCTTGGGGCGGGTACAATGAGCAGTTCTTC
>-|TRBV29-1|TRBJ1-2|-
CSVDGYTF
TGCAGCGTTGACGGCTACACCTTC
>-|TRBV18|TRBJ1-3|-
CASSPPAPGNTIYF
TGTGCCAGCTCACCACCCGCGCCTGGAAACACCATATATTTT
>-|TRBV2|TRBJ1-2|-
CASVQTDNYGYTF
TGTGCCAGCGTTCAGACAGATAACTATGGCTACACCTTC
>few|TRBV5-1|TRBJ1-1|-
CASSYAGATEAFF
TGCGCCAGCAGCTACGCAGGGGCCACTGAAGCTTTCTTT
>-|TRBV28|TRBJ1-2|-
CASSLFSGIGGYTF
TGTGCCAGCAGTTTGTTTTCAGGGATTGGCGGCTACACCTTC
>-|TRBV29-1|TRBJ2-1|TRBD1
CSVPSDRGVRNEQFF
TGCAGCGTTCCCTCCGACAGGGGAGTAAGAAATGAGCAGTTCTTC
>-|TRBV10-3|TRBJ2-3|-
CAISDLGGKSTDTQYF
TGTGCCATCAGTGATCTAGGCGGGAAGAGCACAGATACGCAGTATTTT
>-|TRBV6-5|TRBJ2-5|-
CASSYSSGKTQYF
TGTGCCAGCAGTTACTCATCTGGGAAGACCCAGTACTTC
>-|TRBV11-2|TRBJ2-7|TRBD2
CASSPGASGGLRGYEQYF
TGTGCCAGCAGCCCAGGGGCTAGCGGGGGCCTCAGGGGATACGAGCAGTACTTC
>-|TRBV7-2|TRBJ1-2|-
CASSLVREGYTF
TGTGCCAGCAGCTTAGTTCGGGAGGGCTACACCTTC
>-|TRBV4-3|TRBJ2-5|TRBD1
CASSRDRQETQYF
TGCGCCAGCAGCCGGGACAGACAAGAGACCCAGTACTTC
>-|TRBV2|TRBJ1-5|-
CASSETTVYSNQPQHF
TGTGCCAGCAGTGAAACGACGGTCTATAGCAATCAGCCCCAGCATTTT
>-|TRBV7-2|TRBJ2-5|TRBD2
CASSPGGQETQYF
TGTGCCAGCAGCCCCGGGGGGCAAGAGACCCAGTACTTC
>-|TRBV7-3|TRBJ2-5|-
CASSLTSAETQYF
TGTGCCAGCAGCTTAACCAGCGCAGAGACCCAGTACTTC
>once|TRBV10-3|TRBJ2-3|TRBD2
CAISLAGDTDTQYF
TGTGCCATCAGTCTAGCGGGGGACACAGATACGCAGTATTTT
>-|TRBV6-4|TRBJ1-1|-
CYRGARVRMNTEAFF
TGCTACCGAGGAGCCCGTGTCCGGATGAACACTGAAGCTTTCTTT
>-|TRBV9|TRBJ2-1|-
CASSVGISGSYNEQFF
TGTGCCAGCAGCGTAGGCATTAGCGGCTCCTACAATGAGCAGTTCTTC
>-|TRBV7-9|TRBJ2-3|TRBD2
CASSLAGGDTQYF
TGTGCCAGCAGCTTAGCCGGGGGGGATACGCAGTATTTT
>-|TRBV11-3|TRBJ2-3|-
CASSFASSGGPDTQYF
TGTGCCAGCAGCTTCGCCTCTTCAGGCGGGCCAGATACGCAGTATTTT